This T cell receptor (beta chain) is drawn from a study of blood T cell repertoires in COVID-19. Profiled with immunoSEQ multiplex PCR; TCRdb holds only in-frame clones, not every one. The table lists 50,000 to 65,000 clones, 60% to 75% of them singletons. Looked up from germline, CDR1 is MNHEY and CDR2 is SMNVEV (reference sequence). This CDR3 contains 18 residues. Unmatched junction bases numbered 10, after V lost 2 bases and J lost 4 bases. The chain combines TRBV27 with TRBJ2-5; the match to TRBD2 covers 13 bases. This sequence was found in a woman aged 80 or older with acute or convalescent COVID-19. Sample: peripheral blood. CDR3 region: CASSLAIPWTSGGETQYF. The CDR3 DNA sequence: TGTGCCAGCAGTTTAGCGATCCCGTGGACTAGCGGGGGAGAGACCCAGTACTTC.